This entry is about one T cell receptor (beta chain). The data belong to a study of shared clonotypes between healthy human individuals. CDR1 and CDR2 from the germline V gene are MDHEN and SYDVKM. V was shortened by 3 bases and J by 5 bases, with 9 bases between the two germline ends. The CDR3 loop spans 13 amino acids. CD8 cells classed as naive were CD45RO-negative and positively selected for CCR7, excluding terminally differentiated effector memory CD45RA+ cells. Repertoires were generated with immunoSEQ multiplex PCR, while TCRdb's copy carries only in-frame clones and drops some. Of about 750,000 clones listed, 90% to 95% were seen once; the top ten hold about 24%.

The V and J genes are TRBV28 and TRBJ2-3, with D uncertain. Sequenced: naive CD8+ T cells sorted from blood. This receptor was obtained from a man aged 25-40 years in good health. The CDR3 DNA sequence: TGTGCCAGCAGTTTTAGGTTTGTAGATACGCAGTATTTT. Protein: CASSFRFVDTQYF.